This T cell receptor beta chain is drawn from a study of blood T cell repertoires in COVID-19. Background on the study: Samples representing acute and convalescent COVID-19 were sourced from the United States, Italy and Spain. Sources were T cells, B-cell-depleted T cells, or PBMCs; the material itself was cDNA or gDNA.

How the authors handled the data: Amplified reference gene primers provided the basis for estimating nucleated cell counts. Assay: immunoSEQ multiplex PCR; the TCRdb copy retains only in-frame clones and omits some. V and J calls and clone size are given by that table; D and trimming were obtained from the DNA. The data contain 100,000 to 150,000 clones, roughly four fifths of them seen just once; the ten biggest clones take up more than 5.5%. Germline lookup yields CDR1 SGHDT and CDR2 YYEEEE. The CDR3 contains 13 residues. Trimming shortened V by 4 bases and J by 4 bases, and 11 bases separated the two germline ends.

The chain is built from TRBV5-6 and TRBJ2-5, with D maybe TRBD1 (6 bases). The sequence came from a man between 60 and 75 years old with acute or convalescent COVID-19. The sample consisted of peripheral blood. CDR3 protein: CASSRRQVETQYF. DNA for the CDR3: TGTGCCAGCAGCCGCCGACAGGTAGAGACCCAGTACTTC.